The next 15 T cell receptor beta chains were all read from a single sample in a study of blood T cell repertoires in COVID-19. Clones were read by immunoSEQ multiplex PCR, and TCRdb kept only the in-frame ones, dropping some. The profile shows hundreds of thousands of clones, 85% to 90% of them singletons. Sequenced: PBMCs or T cells enriched from blood (not recorded which). The origin of the receptors is a man aged 25-40 years who had recovered from COVID-19.

The rearrangement joins TRBV7-6 to TRBJ2-1; TRBD2 matches at 9 bases. Germline CDR1 and CDR2: SGHVS and FNYEAQ. The V gene end was trimmed by 5 bases and the J gene end by 8 bases; junction bases not matched to a gene: 7. The CDR3 has 14 residues. The CDR3: CASSLSGGSDEQFF. CDR3 sequence (DNA): TGTGCCAGCAGCCTTAGCGGGGGAAGCGATGAGCAGTTCTTC.

The rearrangement links TRBV4-1 to TRBJ2-7, with a possible D match to TRBD2 (6 bases). CDR3 length equals 15 residues. From germline, CDR1 is MGHRA and CDR2 YSYEKL. V was shortened by 6 bases and J by 4 bases, with 19 bases between the two germline ends. This chain's CDR3 is CASSPLGPGGYEQYF. DNA for the CDR3: TGCGCCAGCAGTCCTTTGGGGCCCGGGGGTTACGAGCAGTACTTC.

V is TRBV9 and J is TRBJ2-7; 9 nucleotides match TRBD1. CDR1 and CDR2 (germline): SGDLS, YYNGEE. The CDR3 contains 14 residues. Germline trimming cut 4 bases from V and 4 bases from J; bases unmatched to any gene: 6. The CDR3 DNA sequence: TGTGCCAGCAGCCCCGACAGGGGGTTATACGAGCAGTACTTC. Amino acid sequence: CASSPDRGLYEQYF.

This sequence joins TRBV19 and TRBJ2-7, with TRBD1 identical over 10 bases. Germline trimming cut 2 bases from V and 3 bases from J; bases unmatched to any gene: 4. The length of the CDR3 is 15 residues. Germline CDR1 is LNHDA and CDR2 is SQIVND (reference sequence). CDR3 loop: CASSILGTGVYEQYF. In nucleotides, the CDR3 is TGTGCCAGTAGTATACTCGGGACAGGGGTCTACGAGCAGTACTTC.

The chain employs TRBV19 and TRBJ2-3, with D tentatively TRBD2 (6 bases). Germline CDR1 reads LNHDA; CDR2 reads SQIVND (reference sequence). The CDR3 covers 15 residues. The V end was cut by 5 bases, the J end by 4 bases, with 16 bases between. The CDR3 region has the DNA TGTGCCAGTAGTTTCACCGGGACTCACGCAGATACGCAGTATTTT. This codes for CASSFTGTHADTQYF.

J is TRBJ1-6 and V is TRBV30; 12 bases agree with TRBD1. This CDR3 contains 15 residues. In germline, CDR1 is GTSNPN, CDR2 SVGIG (reference sequence). The ends lost 2 bases at V and 7 bases at J; junction bases unmatched: 3. This CDR3 is CAWSTGTGGNSPLHF. The CDR3 region has the DNA TGTGCCTGGAGTACCGGGACAGGGGGCAATTCACCCCTCCACTTT.

The chain links TRBV5-6 to TRBJ2-1; 7 bases align to TRBD1. J lost 2 bases, V lost 4 bases, and 9 bases had no gene match. The V gene's germline CDR1 is SGHDT and CDR2 YYEEEE. This CDR3 has 16 amino acids. CDR3 sequence reads: CASSPQGQIAYNEQFF. Here the CDR3 DNA reads TGTGCCAGCAGCCCTCAGGGACAGATTGCCTACAATGAGCAGTTCTTC.

The chain combines TRBV19 with TRBJ1-2; D is unresolved. The length of the CDR3 is 14 residues. V lost 2 bases and J lost 4, with 11 bases in between. Germline CDR1 reads LNHDA; CDR2 reads SQIVND (reference sequence). The CDR3 DNA sequence: TGTGCCAGTAGTATAATGGCGGGTATCTATGGCTACACCTTC. Protein sequence: CASSIMAGIYGYTF.

The chain joins TRBV20-1 to TRBJ2-7, with 8 bases identical to TRBD2. V lost 3 bases, J lost 4 bases, and 8 bases stayed unmatched. Germline V gene data show CDR1 as DFQATT and CDR2 as SNEGSKA (reference sequence). The CDR3 totals 14 residues. CDR3 loop: CSASPPGLEYEQYF. The CDR3 bases are TGCAGTGCTAGTCCCCCGGGACTAGAGTACGAGCAGTACTTC.

This chain joins TRBV4-1 and TRBJ2-1; D possibly corresponds to TRBD2 (6 bases). The CDR3 extends over 16 amino acids. V was pared by 2 bases and J by 0 bases, with 11 bases between. Germline V CDR1 and CDR2: MGHRA, YSYEKL. CDR3 residues: CASSQQGGSSYNEQFF. The CDR3 DNA is TGCGCCAGCAGCCAACAAGGAGGGAGCTCCTACAATGAGCAGTTCTTC.

CDR3 nucleotides: TGTGCCAGCTCACAAAATGGGAGCACTGAAGCTTTCTTT. Its protein product is CASSQNGSTEAFF. The J gene is TRBJ1-1, the V gene TRBV18; no definite D call. This CDR3 comprises 13 residues. The V gene's germline CDR1 is KGHSH and CDR2 LQKENI. V was clipped by 4 bases and J by 4 bases, with 10 bases between them.

This clone was observed once. V gene TRBV5-1 combines with J gene TRBJ2-3; D might be TRBD1 (5 bases). The CDR3 is 13 amino acids. Per germline, CDR1 SGHRS and CDR2 YFSETQ. Trimming stripped 5 bases from V and 1 base from J, with 8 bases between. DNA of the CDR3: TGCGCCAGCAGGCAGGGTGGCACAGATACGCAGTATTTT. Its protein is CASRQGGTDTQYF.

The chain joins TRBV27 to TRBJ2-1; TRBD1 matches 10 bases. Germline assignment: CDR1 MNHEY and CDR2 SMNVEV (reference sequence). J lost 2 bases, V lost 1 base, and 5 bases had no gene match. The CDR3 loop spans 17 amino acids. The CDR3 DNA is TGTGCCAGCAGTTTATTAGGGGGGACAGGGGCCTACAATGAGCAGTTCTTC. It codes for CASSLLGGTGAYNEQFF.

The chain has TRBV5-1 and TRBJ1-1; D unclear. Trimming removed 0 bases at V and 4 bases at J, with 13 bases between. The CDR3 is made up of 15 amino acids. Germline V CDR1 and CDR2: SGHRS, YFSETQ. CDR3 nucleotides: TGCGCCAGCAGCTTGGGAGGGAGTAAGGGCACTGAAGCTTTCTTT. As protein: CASSLGGSKGTEAFF.

V and J are TRBV5-1 and TRBJ2-1, with TRBD2 matching over 15 bases. V lost 2 bases, J lost 4 bases, and 4 bases stayed unmatched. The CDR3 length is 17 residues. Germline CDR1 reads SGHRS; CDR2 reads YFSETQ. The CDR3 is CASSLLGLAGGYNEQFF. CDR3 nucleotides: TGCGCCAGCAGCTTACTGGGACTAGCGGGAGGTTACAATGAGCAGTTCTTC.